This record looks at one T cell receptor (beta chain) sequence and its context. This sample stems from a study of blood T cell repertoires in COVID-19. Study context: PBMCs, B-cell-depleted T cells, or T cells were the source of the cDNA or gDNA that made up the material.

Clones were read by immunoSEQ multiplex PCR, and TCRdb kept only the in-frame ones, dropping some. Among 250,000 to 300,000 clones listed, 75% to 90% were seen once. V lost 4 bases and J lost 1; bases outside the gene matches: 8. Germline V CDR1 and CDR2: SGHRS, YFSETQ. The CDR3 is made up of 16 amino acids. Sequencing was done on a sample of peripheral blood. The J gene is TRBJ2-3, the V gene TRBV5-1; 8 nucleotides line up with TRBD1. The receptor comes from a woman in her 50s who had recovered from COVID-19. The CDR3: CASSLLDRGGTDTQYF. In DNA, the CDR3 is TGCGCCAGCAGCCTCCTCGACAGGGGAGGCACAGATACGCAGTATTTT.